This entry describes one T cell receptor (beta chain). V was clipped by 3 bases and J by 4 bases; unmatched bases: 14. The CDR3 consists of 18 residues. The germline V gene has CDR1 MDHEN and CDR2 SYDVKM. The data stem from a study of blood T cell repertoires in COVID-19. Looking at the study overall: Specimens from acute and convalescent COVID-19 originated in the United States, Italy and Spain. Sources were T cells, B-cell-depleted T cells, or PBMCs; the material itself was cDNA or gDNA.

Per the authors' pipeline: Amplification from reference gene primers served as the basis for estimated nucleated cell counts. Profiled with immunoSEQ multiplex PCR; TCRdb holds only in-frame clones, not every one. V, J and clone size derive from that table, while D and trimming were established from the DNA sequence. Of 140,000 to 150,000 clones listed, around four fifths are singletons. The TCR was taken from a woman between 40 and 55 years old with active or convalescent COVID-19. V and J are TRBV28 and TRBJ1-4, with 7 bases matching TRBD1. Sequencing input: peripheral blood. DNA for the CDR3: TGTGCCAGCAGTTTGGGCCGTAGAGGGACAGCAATTAATGAAAAACTGTTTTTT. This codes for CASSLGRRGTAINEKLFF.